A few counts support the clone carrying this TCR beta chain. Each CDR3 protein gets one entry after TCRdb re-called the 5' RACE reads with MiXCR. The data show some 670,000 distinct CDR3 sequences, more than 9% seen once. This sample was taken from a study of T cells after yellow fever vaccination. V was cut by 5 bases and J by 0 bases, with 11 bases left in between. The CDR3 loop spans 15 amino acids. Germline assignment: CDR1 SGHVS and CDR2 FNYEAQ. This receptor was taken from a man aged 30-40 years who received the YFV17D yellow fever vaccine. The sample here was PBMCs, taken on the day of the yellow fever booster vaccination. The genes are TRBV7-6 and TRBJ2-1; D perhaps matches TRBD2 (7 bases). The CDR3 loop reads CASSKRGGSYNEQFF. DNA of the CDR3: TGTGCCAGCAGCAAGAGGGGGGGCTCCTACAATGAGCAGTTCTTC.